This T cell receptor (beta chain) was sequenced for a study of blood T cells in healthy people across ages. Trimming removed 3 bases from V and 2 bases from J, with 12 bases in between. In germline, CDR1 is MDHEN, CDR2 SYDVKM. This CDR3 is 15 amino acids long. The authors ran a second PCR of 7 to 11 cycles using a sample-barcoded 5' primer and a J-beta primer mix. TCRdb re-analysed the 5' RACE reads in MiXCR, keeping a single row per CDR3 protein. This table has approximately 1,000,000 distinct CDR3 sequences, less than 45% appearing once. Sequencing was performed on blood. The chain couples TRBV28 to TRBJ2-3; TRBD2 is a possible D gene (5 bases). The receptor's source is a man younger than 35 in good health. CDR3 sequence: CASSFPEGITDTQYF. The DNA of the CDR3 is TGTGCCAGCAGTTTTCCCGAGGGCATCACAGATACGCAGTATTTT.